The 18 T cell receptor beta chains reported below all come from one sample, sequenced in a study of control samples from healthy donors and cancer patients (dated by TCRdb to 2020 to 2022). The library was built by means of the immunoSEQ multiplex PCR assay. In its TCRdb copy, this immuneACCESS table keeps in-frame sequences only and misses some clones. Where compared with another copy, unresolved V genes explain less than half of these, and the others have no known cause. The sample table shows roughly 80,000 clones, and 92% are seen once. The ten largest clonotypes hold approximately 6% of the sample. The sample consisted of blood. The receptors derive from a woman aged 60-75 years in good health.

V and J are TRBV5-1 and TRBJ1-4, with 11 nucleotides matching TRBD1. The germline V gene has CDR1 SGHRS and CDR2 YFSETQ. The CDR3 sequence is 18 residues long. The V segment lost 6 bases and the J segment 0 bases; nucleotides outside the gene matches: 10. CDR3 nucleotide sequence: TGCGCCAGCACACACGGGGACAGGGGGAAAGCAACTAATGAAAAACTGTTTTTT. Translation: CASTHGDRGKATNEKLFF.

In the case of this clone: The same CDR3 also results from other DNA sequences found in this sample. This chain joins TRBV3-1 (or the pseudogene TRBV3-2) and TRBJ1-1, with unresolved D. The V and J ends lost 4 bases and 2 bases respectively, with 5 bases between them. Germline V lookup: CDR1 LGHDT, CDR2 YNNKEL (reference sequence). This CDR3 is 12 amino acids long. CDR3 sequence (DNA): TGTGCCAGCAGCCGAGCTAACACTGAAGCTTTCTTT. Its translation is CASSRANTEAFF.

V and J are TRBV28 and TRBJ1-5; TRBD1 matches 7 bases. CDR1 and CDR2 from the germline V gene are MDHEN and SYDVKM. With V trimmed by 8 bases and J by 5 bases, 6 bases remained unmatched. The CDR3 sequence is 13 residues long. CDR3: CASLTGIHQPQHF. CDR3 nucleotides: TGTGCCAGCCTGACAGGGATCCATCAGCCCCAGCATTTT. Complete variable domain (other parts from reference TRBV28 and TRBJ1-5): DVKVTQSSRYLVKRTGEKVFLECVQDMDHENMFWYRQDPGLGLRLIYFSYDVKMKEKGDIPEGYSVSREKKERFSLILESASTNQTSMYLCASLTGIHQPQHFGDGTRLSIL.

The V call is TRBV15, the J call TRBJ2-7; 9 nucleotides agree with TRBD1. This CDR3 spans 15 amino acids. CDR1 LNHNV and CDR2 YYDKDF come from the germline V gene (reference sequence). Germline trimming cut 1 base from V and 3 bases from J; bases unmatched to any gene: 4. Written as DNA, the CDR3 is TGTGCCACCAGCAGAGCCGGGACAGGGAGCTACGAGCAGTACTTC. Translated: CATSRAGTGSYEQYF.

The J gene is TRBJ1-1, the V gene TRBV6-2 or TRBV6-3; 8 nucleotides align to TRBD1. Germline V lookup: CDR1 MNHEY, CDR2 SVGEGT. The CDR3 has 15 amino acids. Trimming removed 2 bases from V and 1 base from J; junction bases left unmatched: 3. DNA of the CDR3: TGTGCCAGCAGTTACACCGACAGGGGGAACACTGAAGCTTTCTTT. This sequence encodes CASSYTDRGNTEAFF.

The J gene is TRBJ1-1, the V gene TRBV6-6; maybe TRBD1 (5 bases). The CDR3 consists of 13 residues. The V end lost 2 bases, the J end lost 8 bases, and 12 bases lay between the germline ends. Germline V CDR1 and CDR2: MNHNY, SVGAGI (reference sequence). CDR3 in amino acids: CASSYTREGEAFF. CDR3 nucleotides: TGTGCCAGCAGTTACACCAGGGAAGGCGAAGCTTTCTTT.

The rearrangement joins TRBV28 to TRBJ2-7; either TRBD1 or TRBD2 may supply D (5 bases each). Trimming removed 7 bases at V and 3 bases at J, with 13 bases between. Germline V lookup: CDR1 MDHEN, CDR2 SYDVKM. The CDR3 extends over 13 amino acids. The CDR3 DNA follows: TGTGCCAGCATCAAAGGGACGAACTACGAGCAGTACTTC. This gives the protein CASIKGTNYEQYF. Full variable domain (remainder filled in from reference TRBV28 and TRBJ2-7): DVKVTQSSRYLVKRTGEKVFLECVQDMDHENMFWYRQDPGLGLRLIYFSYDVKMKEKGDIPEGYSVSREKKERFSLILESASTNQTSMYLCASIKGTNYEQYFGPGTRLTVT.

The rearrangement links TRBV6-1 to TRBJ2-7, with D maybe TRBD2 (6 bases). Looked up from germline, CDR1 is MNHNS and CDR2 is SASEGT. The CDR3 spans 14 residues. Trimming removed 3 bases at V and 7 bases at J, with 16 bases between. The CDR3 spells CASSESGRAGEQYF. CDR3 sequence (DNA): TGTGCCAGCAGTGAGTCGGGCAGGGCGGGAGAGCAGTACTTC.

The rearrangement links TRBV10-3 to TRBJ1-2; D not certain. The CDR3 has 14 residues. Germline V gene data show CDR1 as ENHRY and CDR2 as SYGVKD. V gave up 1 base and J gave up 2 bases, with 8 bases separating them. The CDR3 DNA is TGTGCCATCAGTGAGTACCCGGTGAACTATGGCTACACCTTC. This encodes CAISEYPVNYGYTF.

V is TRBV2 and J is TRBJ1-4; weak D call: TRBD1 (5 bases). V lost 6 bases and J lost 4, with 21 bases in between. Germline lookup yields CDR1 SNHLY and CDR2 FYNNEI. The CDR3 runs 17 residues. The CDR3 coding sequence is TGTGCCAGCAGGACGGGTACTGGGGCTCAGGTTAATGAAAAACTGTTTTTT. Its protein product is CASRTGTGAQVNEKLFF.

This chain connects TRBV9 to TRBJ2-1; 7 bases are a match to TRBD2. Germline V CDR1 and CDR2: SGDLS, YYNGEE. Trimming cost V 4 bases and J 9 bases; bases outside gene matches: 16. The length of the CDR3 is 16 residues. The CDR3 DNA reads as TGTGCCAGCAGCCCCCGGCGACTAGCCTATCAGACTGAGCAGTTCTTC. This gives the protein CASSPRRLAYQTEQFF.

The rearrangement uses TRBV7-9 and TRBJ2-7; a weak D match, TRBD1 (6 bases). Trimming took 5 bases from V and 6 from J, leaving 14 bases between them. The length of the CDR3 is 13 residues. CDR1 is SEHNR and CDR2 is FQNEAQ in the germline V gene (reference sequence). The CDR3 loop reads CASSDRQAGEQYF. The CDR3 nucleotides are TGTGCCAGCAGCGACCGACAGGCCGGCGAGCAGTACTTC.

The V call is TRBV28, the J call TRBJ2-7; D gene uncertain. CDR3 size: 12 residues. In germline, CDR1 is MDHEN, CDR2 SYDVKM. Trimming pared 2 bases from V and 6 bases from J, leaving 8 bases between. The CDR3 bases are TGTGCCAGCAGTTTAGTTGGGTTCGAGCAGTACTTC. Residues: CASSLVGFEQYF.

This clone was counted a single time. V is TRBV4-3 and J is TRBJ1-5; D is undetermined. The CDR3 sequence is 15 residues long. The V and J ends lost 0 bases and 7 bases respectively, with 13 bases between them. The V gene's germline CDR1 is LGHNA and CDR2 YSLEER. This CDR3 is CASSQDTEGRQPQHF. The CDR3 bases are TGCGCCAGCAGCCAAGATACGGAGGGCCGGCAGCCCCAGCATTTT.

The chain recombines TRBV19 with TRBJ1-5, with 11 bases fitting TRBD1. The CDR3 length is 14 residues. Per the germline V gene, CDR1 is LNHDA and CDR2 is SQIVND (reference sequence). V lost 9 bases to trimming and J lost 3 bases; unmatched junction nucleotides: 4. The CDR3 sequence: CASTGQGVNQPQHF. The DNA of the CDR3 is TGTGCCAGCACGGGACAGGGGGTCAATCAGCCCCAGCATTTT.

V gene TRBV11-2 combines with J gene TRBJ1-2, with unresolved D. Germline-derived CDR1 and CDR2 are SGHAT and FQNNGV. With 5 bases removed from V and 2 bases from J, the gap between germline ends came to 6 bases. The CDR3 totals 12 residues. The CDR3 DNA is TGTGCCAGCAGCCTGGAAAACTATGGCTACACCTTC. Amino acid sequence: CASSLENYGYTF. Using reference TRBV11-2 and TRBJ1-2 for the parts outside the CDR3, the full variable domain is EAGVAQSPRYKIIEKRQSVAFWCNPISGHATLYWYQQILGQGPKLLIQFQNNGVVDDSQLPKDRFSAERLKGVDSTLKIQPAKLEDSAVYLCASSLENYGYTFGSGTRLTVV.

The CDR3 coding sequence is TGTGCCAGCTCACCAAGCAACCTTGGAGGACTAGCGGGAGTGAGCAATGAGCAGTTCTTC. Encoded protein: CASSPSNLGGLAGVSNEQFF. The chain combines TRBV18 with TRBJ2-1, with 13 bases lining up with TRBD2. V was clipped by 2 bases and J by 6 bases; unmatched bases: 16. This CDR3 region has 20 residues. Per the germline V gene, CDR1 is KGHSH and CDR2 is LQKENI.

The chain couples TRBV19 to TRBJ2-5; D is uncertain. The CDR3 totals 13 residues. Per germline, CDR1 LNHDA and CDR2 SQIVND (reference sequence). With 5 bases removed from V and 5 bases from J, the gap between germline ends came to 12 bases. DNA of the CDR3: TGTGCCAGTAGTGGGGATCTGGGGGAGACCCAGTACTTC. Protein: CASSGDLGETQYF.